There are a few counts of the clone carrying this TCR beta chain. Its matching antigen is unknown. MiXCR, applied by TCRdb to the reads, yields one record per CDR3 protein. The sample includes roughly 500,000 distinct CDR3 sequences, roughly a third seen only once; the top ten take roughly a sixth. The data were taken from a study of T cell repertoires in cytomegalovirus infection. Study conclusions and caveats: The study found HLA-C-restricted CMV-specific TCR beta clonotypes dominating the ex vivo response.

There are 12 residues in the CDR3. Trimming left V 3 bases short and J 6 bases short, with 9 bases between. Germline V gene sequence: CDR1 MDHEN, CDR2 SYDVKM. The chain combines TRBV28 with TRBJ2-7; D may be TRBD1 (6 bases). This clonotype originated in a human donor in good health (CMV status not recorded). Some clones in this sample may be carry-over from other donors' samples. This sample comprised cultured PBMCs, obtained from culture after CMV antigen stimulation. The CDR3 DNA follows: TGTGCCAGCAGTTTTGGCAGGGGCGAGCAGTACGTC. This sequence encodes CASSFGRGEQYV.